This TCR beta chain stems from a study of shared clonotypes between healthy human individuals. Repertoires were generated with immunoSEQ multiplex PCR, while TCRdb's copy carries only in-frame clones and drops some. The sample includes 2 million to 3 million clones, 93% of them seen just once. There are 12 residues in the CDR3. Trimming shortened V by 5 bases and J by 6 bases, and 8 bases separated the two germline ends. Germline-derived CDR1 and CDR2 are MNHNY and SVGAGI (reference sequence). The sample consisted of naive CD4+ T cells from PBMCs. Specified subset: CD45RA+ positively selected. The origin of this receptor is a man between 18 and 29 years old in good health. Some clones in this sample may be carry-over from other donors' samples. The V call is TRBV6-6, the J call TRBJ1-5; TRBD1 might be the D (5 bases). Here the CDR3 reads CASSTGGQPQHF. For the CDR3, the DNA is TGTGCCAGCAGTACCGGGGGTCAGCCCCAGCATTTT.